These 30 T cell receptor beta chains came from one sample sequenced in a study of PD-L1 blockade in urothelial cancer. Specified time point: pretreatment peripheral blood. Libraries were prepared by immunoSEQ multiplex PCR; TCRdb keeps only in-frame clonotypes and omits some of them. The table includes over 100,000 clones, 84% detected once. The sequencing used PBMCs, collected around atezolizumab (anti-PD-L1) treatment. These receptors all come from a man between 50 and 59 years old with urothelial cancer.

V usage is TRBV11-1 and J usage is TRBJ2-2, with D perhaps TRBD1 (5 bases). The CDR3 loop spans 16 amino acids. The V end lost 8 bases, the J end lost 4 bases, and 20 bases lay between the germline ends. CDR1 is SGHAT, CDR2 FQDESV, per germline (reference sequence). The CDR3 sequence is CASGHRALVVTGELFF. As DNA, the CDR3 is TGTGCCAGCGGACACCGGGCCCTTGTAGTCACCGGGGAGCTGTTTTTT.

The chain employs TRBV4-2 and TRBJ2-1; possible D gene TRBD1, 5 bases. V lost 0 bases and J lost 8, with 11 bases in between. Germline loops: CDR1 LGHNA, CDR2 YNFKEQ. CDR3 length: 14 residues. In DNA, the CDR3 is TGTGCCAGCAGCCAAGATCAGGGTAGTTATGAGCAGTTCTTC. The encoded protein is CASSQDQGSYEQFF.

The chain employs TRBV6-6 and TRBJ2-2; D might be TRBD1 (5 bases). The CDR3 runs 15 residues. The ends were cut back, 0 bases at V and 6 bases at J, with 11 bases in the middle. Germline CDR1 and CDR2: MNHNY and SVGAGI (reference sequence). The CDR3 loop is CASSYSREMAGELFF. CDR3 nucleotide sequence: TGTGCCAGCAGTTACTCCAGGGAAATGGCCGGGGAGCTGTTTTTT.

V gene TRBV30 combines with J gene TRBJ2-1, with 8 bases lining up with TRBD1. The germline CDR1 and CDR2 sequences are GTSNPN and SVGIG (reference sequence). This CDR3 comprises 10 residues. The V and J ends lost 8 bases and 15 bases, in that order; junction bases with no gene match: 9. As DNA, the CDR3 is TGTGCCAGCGGACAGGGTGTCCCGTTCTTC. This encodes CASGQGVPFF.

This rearrangement joins TRBV5-1 to TRBJ2-1; D gene ambiguous. CDR3 length equals 11 residues. Germline lookup yields CDR1 SGHRS and CDR2 YFSETQ. The germline V and J ends were trimmed by 0 bases and 9 bases, with 4 bases remaining between them. CDR3 in DNA: TGCGCCAGCAGCTTGGCCGGTGAGCAGTTCTTC. It is translated as CASSLAGEQFF.

The chain joins TRBV19 to TRBJ2-3; tentative D call: TRBD2 (6 bases). V was clipped by 5 bases and J by 7 bases, with 16 bases between them. Germline CDR1 LNHDA, CDR2 SQIVND (reference sequence). The CDR3 is 14 amino acids. The CDR3 loop reads CASSEPGLSNTQYF. Written as DNA, the CDR3 is TGTGCCAGTAGTGAACCGGGACTGTCTAATACGCAGTATTTT.

The chain joins TRBV18 to TRBJ1-6; D possibly corresponds to TRBD1 (6 bases). Germline CDR1 reads KGHSH; CDR2 reads LQKENI. V was cut by 4 bases and J by 10 bases, with 23 bases left in between. The CDR3 sequence is 17 residues long. The DNA of the CDR3 is TGTGCCAGCTCACAGGAATTACAGGGAAGCAGTAACTCACCCCTCCACTTT. Its translation is CASSQELQGSSNSPLHF.

J is TRBJ2-6 and V is TRBV11-2, with unresolved D. Trimming shortened V by 4 bases and J by 1 base, and 8 bases separated the two germline ends. CDR3 length: 15 residues. Germline assignment: CDR1 SGHAT and CDR2 FQNNGV. CDR3 sequence reads: CASSSVLSGANVLTF. As DNA, the CDR3 is TGTGCCAGCAGCTCGGTACTGTCTGGGGCCAACGTCCTGACTTTC.

The chain joins TRBV5-1 to TRBJ2-1; D unresolved. The CDR3 loop spans 13 amino acids. Trimming left V 0 bases short and J 3 bases short, with 4 bases between. Germline CDR1 reads SGHRS; CDR2 reads YFSETQ. The CDR3 loop is CASSLALYNEQFF. CDR3 nucleotide sequence: TGCGCCAGCAGCTTGGCCCTCTACAATGAGCAGTTCTTC.

The V call is TRBV27, the J call TRBJ2-7, with 16 bases that match TRBD2. The CDR3 totals 17 residues. Per the germline V gene, CDR1 is MNHEY and CDR2 is SMNVEV (reference sequence). The junction had 11 bases not matched to a gene; V was cut back by 10 bases and J by 2 bases. The CDR3 reads CATRMGLAGGPPYEQYF. The CDR3 region has the DNA TGTGCCACCAGAATGGGACTAGCGGGAGGGCCCCCCTACGAGCAGTACTTC.

The V call is TRBV2, the J call TRBJ2-7; D not resolved. The CDR3 covers 14 residues. V lost 5 bases, J lost 2 bases, and 13 bases lay in between. Germline CDR1 is SNHLY and CDR2 is FYNNEI. The CDR3 DNA is TGTGCCAGCAGTCCGCGTCAGGTGGCCTACGAGCAGTACTTC. Translation gives CASSPRQVAYEQYF.

The chain is built from TRBV5-4 and TRBJ2-1; 9 positions match TRBD1. In germline, CDR1 is SGHNT, CDR2 YYREEE (reference sequence). With V trimmed by 5 bases and J by 9 bases, 6 bases remained unmatched. This CDR3 has 13 amino acids. The DNA for the CDR3 is TGTGCCAGCAGTAACACAGGGGGCACTGAGCAGTTCTTC. Translated, it gives CASSNTGGTEQFF.

This clone was picked up one time. The chain is built from TRBV7-2 and TRBJ1-1; D might be TRBD1 (5 bases). The CDR3 runs 14 residues. CDR1 is SGHTA, CDR2 FQGNSA, per germline. With 5 bases removed from V and 2 bases from J, the gap between germline ends came to 12 bases. Written as DNA, the CDR3 is TGTGCCAGCAGCCCTCAGACAGTTAACACTGAAGCTTTCTTT. Translation: CASSPQTVNTEAFF.

V and J are TRBV28 and TRBJ2-7; 8 bases align to TRBD1. CDR1 MDHEN and CDR2 SYDVKM come from the germline V gene. The ends lost 4 bases at V and 6 bases at J; junction bases unmatched: 11. This CDR3 region has 15 residues. CDR3 in amino acids: CASSSMTGARSEQYF. The CDR3 coding sequence is TGTGCCAGCAGTTCTATGACAGGGGCGAGGAGCGAGCAGTACTTC.

This sequence joins TRBV9 and TRBJ2-1; the D gene is possibly TRBD2 (7 bases). The length of the CDR3 is 15 residues. Germline CDR1 reads SGDLS; CDR2 reads YYNGEE. V was shortened by 4 bases and J by 7 bases, with 18 bases between the two germline ends. The CDR3 DNA reads as TGTGCCAGCAGCCCAAAGGGGGGAGGGGGGAATGAGCAGTTCTTC. The encoded protein is CASSPKGGGGNEQFF.

The chain employs TRBV15 and TRBJ2-2, with D possibly TRBD2 on 6 matching bases. Trimming took 8 bases from V and 3 from J, leaving 7 bases between them. Germline CDR1 and CDR2: LNHNV and YYDKDF (reference sequence). The CDR3 sequence is 12 residues long. The CDR3 loop is CATGGYTGELFF. In DNA form, the CDR3 reads TGTGCCACCGGGGGGTACACCGGGGAGCTGTTTTTT.

This chain connects TRBV18 to TRBJ1-5; no reliable D call. V lost 2 bases to trimming and J lost 4 bases, with 6 bases between them. Germline V gene sequence: CDR1 KGHSH, CDR2 LQKENI. The CDR3 has 13 residues. As DNA, the CDR3 is TGTGCCAGCTCACCAGAGCGTAATCAGCCCCAGCATTTT. It codes for CASSPERNQPQHF.

The V and J genes are TRBV21-1 and TRBJ1-2. TRBV21-1 is listed as a pseudogene. The CDR3 sequence is 16 residues long. The CDR3 loop reads CASSLPGGIPDYGYTF. For the CDR3, the DNA is TGTGCCAGCAGCCTACCTGGGGGGATTCCAGACTATGGCTACACCTTC.

The chain employs TRBV9 and TRBJ2-1; D is uncertain. V was pared by 0 bases and J by 6 bases, with 10 bases between. Germline CDR1 and CDR2: SGDLS and YYNGEE. This CDR3 has 14 residues. The CDR3 nucleotides are TGTGCCAGCAGCGTAGCCCCTAGTCCCAATGAGCAGTTCTTC. It translates to CASSVAPSPNEQFF.

The chain links TRBV18 to TRBJ1-2; 9 bases are a match to TRBD1. The germline V gene has CDR1 KGHSH and CDR2 LQKENI. The V segment lost 3 bases and the J segment 2 bases; nucleotides outside the gene matches: 1. The CDR3 is made up of 14 amino acids. The CDR3 sequence is CASSPGTGNYGYTF. DNA for the CDR3: TGTGCCAGCTCACCCGGGACAGGGAACTATGGCTACACCTTC.

The chain joins TRBV5-1 to TRBJ1-5, with 12 bases matching TRBD1. CDR1 is SGHRS and CDR2 is YFSETQ in the germline V gene. With V trimmed by 4 bases and J by 7 bases, 6 bases remained unmatched. The length of the CDR3 is 15 residues. The CDR3 sequence: CASSQGQGAGQPQHF. The CDR3 DNA sequence: TGCGCCAGCAGCCAGGGACAGGGGGCGGGACAGCCCCAGCATTTT. Based on the CDR3 plus reference TRBV5-1 and TRBJ1-5, the full variable domain is KAGVTQTPRYLIKTRGQQVTLSCSPISGHRSVSWYQQTPGQGLQFLFEYFSETQRNKGNFPGRFSGRQFSNSRSEMNVSTLELGDSALYLCASSQGQGAGQPQHFGDGTRLSIL.

The J gene is TRBJ1-1, the V gene TRBV27; D remains unclear. Trimming took off 3 bases at V and 4 bases at J, with 12 bases between the two ends. This CDR3 comprises 14 residues. Germline V gene lookup returns CDR1 MNHEY and CDR2 SMNVEV (reference sequence). Written as DNA, the CDR3 is TGTGCCAGCAGTTTCGGCGGAATGAGCACTGAAGCTTTCTTT. Translated, it gives CASSFGGMSTEAFF.

This clone appeared once. The chain couples TRBV9 to TRBJ2-1, with D maybe TRBD2 (6 bases). V dropped 0 bases and J dropped 6 bases, with 19 bases sitting between them. This CDR3 spans 17 amino acids. Per the germline V gene, CDR1 is SGDLS and CDR2 is YYNGEE. The CDR3 here is CASSVGASAPSGNEQFF. The CDR3, as DNA: TGTGCCAGCAGCGTAGGAGCTAGCGCTCCGTCCGGCAATGAGCAGTTCTTC. The variable domain in full, with the rest retrieved from reference TRBV9 and TRBJ2-1, is DSGVTQTPKHLITATGQRVTLRCSPRSGDLSVYWYQQSLDQGLQFLIQYYNGEERAKGNILERFSAQQFPDLHSELNLSSLELGDSALYFCASSVGASAPSGNEQFFGPGTRLTVL.

The sample holds a few counts of this clone. CDR3 DNA sequence: TGTGCCAGCAGCAAAGTTGCAGGGAACTGCGATAATTCACCCCTCCACTTT. This translates into CASSKVAGNCDNSPLHF. The chain uses TRBV21-1 and TRBJ1-6; the D segment call TRBD1 is taken from the table without a DNA check. TRBV21-1 is designated a pseudogene. This CDR3 spans 17 amino acids.

This clone was observed a few times. This chain links TRBV11-2 with TRBJ2-1; 9 positions agree with TRBD2. Germline lookup yields CDR1 SGHAT and CDR2 FQNNGV. The junction had 9 bases not matched to a gene; V was cut back by 1 base and J by 8 bases. The CDR3 sequence is 16 residues long. CDR3 region: CASSLVTSGPLYEQFF. CDR3 sequence (DNA): TGTGCCAGCAGCTTAGTAACTAGCGGGCCCCTCTATGAGCAGTTCTTC.

The CDR3 reads CASTGTGSPTGELFF. The DNA of the CDR3 is TGTGCCAGCACCGGGACAGGGAGTCCGACCGGGGAGCTGTTTTTT. The chain employs TRBV7-6 and TRBJ2-2; the match to TRBD1 covers 9 bases. Germline V gene lookup returns CDR1 SGHVS and CDR2 FNYEAQ. V shed 7 bases, J shed 5 bases, and the junction held 8 bases outside the gene matches. This CDR3 spans 15 amino acids.

The rearrangement uses TRBV7-9 and TRBJ1-2; a weak D match, TRBD1 (6 bases). CDR1 and CDR2 (germline): SEHNR, FQNEAQ (reference sequence). Trimming pared 5 bases from V and 4 bases from J, leaving 20 bases between. CDR3 length: 16 residues. In DNA form, the CDR3 reads TGTGCCAGCAGCCCAGACCACAGGGTTGCCCGCTATGGCTACACCTTC. Translated, it gives CASSPDHRVARYGYTF.

V and J are TRBV4-2 and TRBJ1-2; 7 bases are shared with TRBD1. V gave up 3 bases and J gave up 4 bases; unmatched junction bases: 17. This CDR3 is 18 amino acids long. Per the germline V gene, CDR1 is LGHNA and CDR2 is YNFKEQ. The CDR3 DNA reads TGTGCCAGCAGCCACTTTACGCCGGGACAGCCTCGCAGCTATGGCTACACCTTC. Protein product: CASSHFTPGQPRSYGYTF.

The V and J genes are TRBV27 and TRBJ1-5; 8 nucleotides align to TRBD1. CDR1 is MNHEY and CDR2 is SMNVEV in the germline V gene (reference sequence). J gave up 7 bases and V 4 bases, and 15 bases lay outside the gene matches. The CDR3 runs to 17 residues. The CDR3 nucleotides read TGTGCCAGCAGTTCCCGATTCGGACAGGGAAACGACCAGCCCCAGCATTTT. Translating gives CASSSRFGQGNDQPQHF.

The V and J genes are TRBV4-2 and TRBJ1-5; D ambiguous. With 1 base removed from V and 3 bases from J, the gap between germline ends came to 10 bases. The germline gives CDR1 LGHNA, CDR2 YNFKEQ. The CDR3 is 15 residues long. The CDR3, as DNA: TGTGCCAGCAGCCAAGGGGAGCAGGCCAATCAGCCCCAGCATTTT. As protein: CASSQGEQANQPQHF.